This is a list of T cell receptor beta chains from one sample in a study of T cells after yellow fever vaccination. TCRdb independently ran MiXCR on the 5' RACE reads; one entry per CDR3 protein. The sample consists of about 330,000 distinct CDR3 sequences, roughly 7.5% of them appearing once. This sample comprised PBMCs, obtained roughly seven weeks after the first yellow fever vaccination. The origin of the receptors is a man between 18 and 35 years old who received the YFV17D yellow fever vaccine. Both conserved end residues are part of each CDR3. The D gene is left open where the match is weak. Not all rows give a size; the values are once, few, many and, for expanded clones, a class.

abundance	v_gene	d_gene	j_gene	CDR3nt	CDR3aa
.	TRBV4-1	.	TRBJ1-5	TGCGCCAGCAGCCAAAGGGGGGCCGGAAGCAATCAGCCCCAGCATTTT	CASSQRGAGSNQPQHF
few	TRBV4-3	.	TRBJ2-5	TGCGCCAGCAGCCCCTCTTTAGCAAGGGGGTCGGAGACCCAGTACTTC	CASSPSLARGSETQYF
.	TRBV24-1	TRBD1	TRBJ2-1	TGTGCCACCAGTGATTTGAGGGGGCCCTACAATGAGCAGTTCTTC	CATSDLRGPYNEQFF
.	TRBV12-3/TRBV12-4	.	TRBJ1-1	TGTGCCAGCAGTTTTCGATGGAGGGGGAGAACTGAAGCTTTCTTT	CASSFRWRGRTEAFF
.	TRBV10-3	TRBD1	TRBJ2-2	TGTGCCATCAGCCGGACAGGGAATCCCGGGGAGCTGTTTTTT	CAISRTGNPGELFF
.	TRBV25-1	TRBD1	TRBJ1-1	TGTGCCAGCAGTACAGGGGGCATCACTGAAGCTTTCTTT	CASSTGGITEAFF
.	TRBV2	TRBD1	TRBJ1-2	TGTGCCAGCAGCCCCGAGACAGGGGGCGACTATGGCTACACCTTC	CASSPETGGDYGYTF
.	TRBV7-3	TRBD2	TRBJ2-1	TGTGCCAGCAGCCCTGCGGGGGGTCGATACAATGAGCAGTTCTTC	CASSPAGGRYNEQFF
.	TRBV12-3/TRBV12-4	.	TRBJ2-5	TGTGCCAGCAGTTTAACGCCCCGTCTGGAGACCCAGTACTTC	CASSLTPRLETQYF
few	TRBV2	TRBD1	TRBJ2-5	TGTGCCAGCAGTTATAGCGGACAGGGTGGCACAGAGACCCAGTACTTC	CASSYSGQGGTETQYF
.	TRBV19	TRBD1	TRBJ2-2	TGTGCCAGTAGTATCGGACAGGGGATGCTCACCGGGGAGCTGTTTTTT	CASSIGQGMLTGELFF
few	TRBV6-5	.	TRBJ2-3	TGTGCCAGCAGTTACATGGATACGCAGTATTTT	CASSYMDTQYF
few	TRBV6-5	.	TRBJ1-2	TGTGCCAGCAGTTGGAGTAGTAGCCTACGGTCCTATGGCTACACCTTC	CASSWSSSLRSYGYTF
few	TRBV9	TRBD1	TRBJ2-7	TGTGCCAGCAGCCCGTGGACAGGGGACTACGAGCAGTACTTC	CASSPWTGDYEQYF
many	TRBV29-1	TRBD1	TRBJ1-1	TGCAGCGCCTACAGGGGAGGTGAAGCTTTCTTT	CSAYRGGEAFF
.	TRBV7-2	.	TRBJ1-4	TGTGCCAGCGGACTCGGGCTTTCTAATGAAAAACTGTTTTTT	CASGLGLSNEKLFF
.	TRBV7-6	.	TRBJ2-3	TGTGCCAGCAGCCCCGTGGGGGGGCCCGCAGATACGCAGTATTTT	CASSPVGGPADTQYF
many	TRBV5-4	.	TRBJ2-3	TGTGCCAGCAGCAGGGGGGGTCCCACAGATACGCAGTATTTT	CASSRGGPTDTQYF
few	TRBV7-3	.	TRBJ2-3	TGTGCCAGCGGGAGTACAAACACAGATACGCAGTATTTT	CASGSTNTDTQYF
few	TRBV5-1	TRBD2	TRBJ2-2	TGCGCCAGCAGCTTGGCGACTAGCGGGGCCGGGGAGCTGTTTTTT	CASSLATSGAGELFF
.	TRBV9	.	TRBJ1-6	TGTCCCAGCAGCGTAGGTTTGGGGATCGAAAATTCACCCCTCCACTTT	CPSSVGLGIENSPLHF
few	TRBV5-4	.	TRBJ1-2	TGTGCCAGCAGCCCGGAAGGCAGCGCCTATGGCTACACCTTC	CASSPEGSAYGYTF
few	TRBV9	.	TRBJ1-1	TGTGCCAGCAGCGTGGCGGGGGGGCACACTGAAGCTTTCTTT	CASSVAGGHTEAFF
few	TRBV19	TRBD2	TRBJ2-1	TGTGCCAGTAGTTCCCAACCCAGCGGGGGTTTTGGTGAGCAGTTCTTC	CASSSQPSGGFGEQFF